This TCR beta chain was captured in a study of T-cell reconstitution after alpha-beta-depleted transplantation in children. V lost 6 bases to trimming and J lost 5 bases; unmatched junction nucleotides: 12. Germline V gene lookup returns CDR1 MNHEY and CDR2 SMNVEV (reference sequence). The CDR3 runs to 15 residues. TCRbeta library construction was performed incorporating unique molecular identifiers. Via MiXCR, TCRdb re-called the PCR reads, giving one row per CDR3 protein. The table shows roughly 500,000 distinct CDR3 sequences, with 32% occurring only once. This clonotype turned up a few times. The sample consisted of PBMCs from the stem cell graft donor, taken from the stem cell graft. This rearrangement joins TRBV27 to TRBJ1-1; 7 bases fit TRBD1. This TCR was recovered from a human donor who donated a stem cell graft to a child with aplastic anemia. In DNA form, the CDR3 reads TGTGCCAGCAGACAAACAGGGGACCCGTGGACTGAAGCTTTCTTT. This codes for CASRQTGDPWTEAFF.